The source of this T cell receptor beta chain is a study of control samples from healthy donors and cancer patients. TCRdb's table, derived via immunoSEQ multiplex PCR, lists solely in-frame clones and lacks some. The repertoire has 150,000 or so clones, around 94% of them found once; the top ten carry approximately 15%. V was shortened by 0 bases and J by 4 bases, with 8 bases between the two germline ends. The germline CDR1 and CDR2 sequences are SGHDT and YYEEEE. CDR3 length equals 14 residues. This clonotype was obtained from a man in his 60s with colorectal cancer. J is TRBJ1-5 and V is TRBV5-6, with a weak D call TRBD1 (5 bases). Sequencing input: PBMCs. The CDR3 DNA reads as TGTGCCAGCAGCTTGGGACAGCTGAATCAGCCCCAGCATTTT. Encoded protein: CASSLGQLNQPQHF.